These T cell receptor beta chains were read from a single sample in a study of blood T cells in healthy people across ages. TCRdb re-derived calls from the 5' RACE reads in MiXCR, one entry per CDR3 protein. The sample has about 560,000 distinct CDR3 sequences; over 25% are singletons. These same records also appear under a second study, on T cells of mothers and their children.

Material: blood. The receptors shown here come from a boy aged 2 to 9 in good health. Both conserved end residues are part of each CDR3. A D gene is named only where the DNA matches it firmly. Clone size, where shown, is once, few, many, or a class for clones that have expanded.

d_gene	v_gene	j_gene	abundance	CDR3nt	CDR3aa
.	TRBV11-2	TRBJ2-5	once	TGTGCCAGCAGCTTTTCCAAGTATAATTCAGAGACCCAGTACTTC	CASSFSKYNSETQYF
.	TRBV7-6	TRBJ1-5	.	TGTGCCAGCAGCTTAGTGGGGGGGGATTATAGCAATCAGCCCCAGCATTTT	CASSLVGGDYSNQPQHF
.	TRBV7-2	TRBJ2-3	.	TGTGCCAGCAGCGTTAGAAATTATCTGACAGATACGCAGTATTTT	CASSVRNYLTDTQYF
TRBD1	TRBV25-1	TRBJ1-5	.	TGTGCCAGCAGTGGTGCAGGGGGAAGCAATCAGCCCCAGCATTTT	CASSGAGGSNQPQHF
.	TRBV30	TRBJ2-1	few	TGTGCCTGGAGTGTACTTCTCTACAATGAGCAGTTCTTC	CAWSVLLYNEQFF
TRBD1	TRBV7-9	TRBJ1-2	few	TGTGCCAGCAGCCCTCAGAGGACAGGGGCCAACACCTTC	CASSPQRTGANTF
TRBD2	TRBV20-1	TRBJ2-2	.	TGCAGTGCTAGAGATGGTAGGGCGGGGGCGAACACCGGGGAGCTGTTTTTT	CSARDGRAGANTGELFF
.	TRBV12-3/TRBV12-4	TRBJ2-1	.	TGTGCCAGCAGTTTTCTGAGCGGGAATGAGCAGTTCTTC	CASSFLSGNEQFF
TRBD2	TRBV5-1	TRBJ2-2	few	TGCGCCAGCAGCCTCCAGCGGGAAGTCACCGGGGAGCTGTTTTTT	CASSLQREVTGELFF
TRBD1	TRBV10-3	TRBJ2-2	many	TGTGCCGTCCTCGGACAGGGGGCGAACACCGGGGAGCTGTTTTTT	CAVLGQGANTGELFF
.	TRBV19	TRBJ2-5	few	TGTGCCAGTAGTATAGGCCTAGGTAAAGAGACCCAGTACTTC	CASSIGLGKETQYF
.	TRBV28	TRBJ2-4	.	TGTGCCAGCACCTCCAAAAACATTCAGTACTTC	CASTSKNIQYF
.	TRBV9	TRBJ2-3	.	TGTGCCAGCAGCGTAGCCTCTAGCTGGGGTAGGGGGGCCACAGATACGCAGTATTTT	CASSVASSWGRGATDTQYF
.	TRBV20-1	TRBJ2-1	.	TGCAGTGCAAGCCGGGACTCCTACAATGAACAGTTCTTC	CSASRDSYNEQFF
TRBD2	TRBV7-9	TRBJ2-7	.	TGTGCCAGCAAGGGTGCTAGCGGGGCCTCCTACGAGCAGTACTTC	CASKGASGASYEQYF
TRBD1	TRBV4-2	TRBJ2-5	.	TGTGCCAGCAGCGGGAATACAGGGGAAAAAGAGACCCAGTACTTC	CASSGNTGEKETQYF
.	TRBV7-2	TRBJ1-5	.	TGTGCCAGCAGCTCCGACACAGGTTTGAATCAGCCCCAGCATTTT	CASSSDTGLNQPQHF
TRBD1	TRBV27	TRBJ2-7	.	TGTGCCAGCAGTTTCGCGGGACAGGGAACCTACGAGCAGTACTTC	CASSFAGQGTYEQYF
.	TRBV7-9	TRBJ2-1	.	TGTGCCAGCAGCTTCAGCGGAGCAGGGGTCGAGCAGTTCTTC	CASSFSGAGVEQFF
.	TRBV7-6	TRBJ2-5	.	TGTGCCAGCAGACATGAACTCCAAGAGACCCAGTACTTC	CASRHELQETQYF
TRBD1	TRBV19	TRBJ2-4	few	TGTGCCAGTAGTATCGGACAGGGGGGGGACATTCAGTACTTC	CASSIGQGGDIQYF
TRBD1	TRBV7-2	TRBJ2-7	few	TGTGCCAGCAGCCGTGGACAGGGGGGGTCGTATTCCTACGAGCAGTACTTC	CASSRGQGGSYSYEQYF
.	TRBV6-4	TRBJ2-3	.	TGTGCCAGCAGTGAAAACCGGGGCGATACGCAGTATTTT	CASSENRGDTQYF
.	TRBV29-1	TRBJ1-1	few	TGCAGCAGCAGGGAGGGGAGCACTGAAGCTTTCTTT	CSSREGSTEAFF
TRBD2	TRBV15	TRBJ2-1	.	TGTGCCAGCAGCCATAGCGGGAGCCCCCTTGAGCAGTTCTTC	CASSHSGSPLEQFF
.	TRBV14	TRBJ2-5	.	TGTGCCAGCAGCCAAGATTCCCAATGGGAGACCCAGTACTTC	CASSQDSQWETQYF
.	TRBV12-3/TRBV12-4	TRBJ2-3	few	TGTGCCAGCAGTCTGACAGAGGATACGCAGTATTTT	CASSLTEDTQYF
.	TRBV7-9	TRBJ1-4	.	TGTGCCAGCAGCCCCGGGGGGCTAACTAATGAAAAACTGTTTTTT	CASSPGGLTNEKLFF
TRBD1	TRBV12-3/TRBV12-4	TRBJ2-1	.	TGTGCCAGCGGACCGGGACAGGTAACCCGGTTCTTC	CASGPGQVTRFF
.	TRBV7-9	TRBJ2-7	once	TGTGCCAGCAGCTTAATATACGACAGCCACGAGCAGTACTTC	CASSLIYDSHEQYF
TRBD1	TRBV25-1	TRBJ1-3	few	TGTGCCAGCAGCCCACAATACCACGGGACAGAAGGAAACACCATATATTTT	CASSPQYHGTEGNTIYF
.	TRBV6-5	TRBJ2-7	few	TGTGCCAGCAGTTATAAGACAGACACCTACGAGCAGTACTTC	CASSYKTDTYEQYF
.	TRBV12-5	TRBJ2-5	few	TGTGCTAGTGGTTTGCCCTATTCGACAGGCAAAGGAGAGACCCAGTACTTC	CASGLPYSTGKGETQYF
.	TRBV29-1	TRBJ2-3	once	TGCAGCGTTCGGACAGAAGATACGCAGTATTTT	CSVRTEDTQYF
.	TRBV6-2/TRBV6-3	TRBJ2-2	few	TGTGCCAGCAGTTATATTAGCAGTAACACCGGGGAGCTGTTTTTT	CASSYISSNTGELFF
TRBD2	TRBV12-3/TRBV12-4	TRBJ2-7	once	TGTGCCAGCAGAAGTGGGACTAGCGGGTCCTACGAGCAGTACTTC	CASRSGTSGSYEQYF
.	TRBV3-1	TRBJ1-4	.	TGTGCCAGCAGCCAAACGATGTCCTCAACTAATGAAAAACTGTTTTTT	CASSQTMSSTNEKLFF
.	TRBV12-3/TRBV12-4	TRBJ1-1	.	TGTGCCAGCAGTTTTGGTGGGGGGTACACTGAAGCTTTCTTT	CASSFGGGYTEAFF
TRBD1	TRBV12-3/TRBV12-4	TRBJ2-5	.	TGTGCCAGCCGGCAGGACAGGTTGAAAGAGACCCAGTACTTC	CASRQDRLKETQYF
TRBD2	TRBV20-1	TRBJ2-4	few	TGCAGTGCTAGAGGCAAGGCGACTAGCGGATTAGCCAAAAACATTCAGTACTTC	CSARGKATSGLAKNIQYF
TRBD2	TRBV20-1	TRBJ2-1	.	TGCAGTGCTAGAGCTCTAGCGGGGGGGGACAATGAGCAGTTCTTC	CSARALAGGDNEQFF
.	TRBV20-1	TRBJ2-1	.	TGCAGTGCTCTCCGGGCCACCTCGAGGAATGAGCAGTTCTTC	CSALRATSRNEQFF
.	TRBV19	TRBJ1-1	.	TGTGCCAGTAGGCCCCGATCCGGGACACCAGCTTTCTTT	CASRPRSGTPAFF
.	TRBV12-3/TRBV12-4	TRBJ2-5	.	TGTGCCAGCAACCGGCCGCCCGAGACCCAGTACTTC	CASNRPPETQYF